The 30 T cell receptor beta chains below all came from one sample that was sequenced in a study of T cell responses to AZD1222 COVID-19 vaccine. Repertoires were generated with immunoSEQ multiplex PCR, while TCRdb's copy carries only in-frame clones and drops some. The sample includes approximately 130,000 clones, almost 85% of them seen just once. Here the sequenced sample was peripheral blood, taken 28 days after the second dose of the MenACWY control vaccine. The receptors were gathered from an adult who received the MenACWY meningococcal vaccine as a control.

A remark on this clone: The junction departs from the called germline gene at one end, perhaps through a read error. V and J are TRBV7-7 and TRBJ2-1; 8 bases agree with TRBD2. The germline V gene encodes CDR1 SSHAT and CDR2 FNYEAQ (reference sequence). This CDR3 is 15 amino acids long. The CDR3 spells CASSLDSGTYNEQFF. CDR3 DNA sequence: TGTGCTAGCAGCTTAGATAGCGGGACTTACAATGAGCAGTTCTTC.

The chain links TRBV3-1 (or the pseudogene TRBV3-2) to TRBJ1-5; weak D call: TRBD1 (5 bases). Germline values: CDR1 LGHDT, CDR2 YNNKEL (reference sequence). This CDR3 is built from 16 residues. V dropped 0 bases and J dropped 5 bases, with 14 bases sitting between them. DNA for the CDR3: TGTGCCAGCAGCCAAGATTCTGGGGACGGTGATCAGCCCCAGCATTTT. Its translation is CASSQDSGDGDQPQHF.

This clone was seen just once. This chain joins TRBV3-1 (or the pseudogene TRBV3-2) and TRBJ2-7; D perhaps matches TRBD1 (6 bases). V was pared by 6 bases and J by 6 bases, with 18 bases between. Per the germline V gene, CDR1 is LGHDT and CDR2 is YNNKEL (reference sequence). This CDR3 contains 14 residues. The DNA of the CDR3 is TGTGCCAGCAGACATACCACAGGGTTGGGCGAGCAGTACTTC. Encoded protein: CASRHTTGLGEQYF.

The V gene is TRBV7-8, the J gene TRBJ2-7; 8 bases line up with TRBD1. V was pared by 5 bases and J by 4 bases, with 4 bases of the junction left unmatched. This CDR3 is built from 13 residues. Germline values: CDR1 SGHVS, CDR2 FQNEAQ. The CDR3 region is CASSRGQDYEQYF. The CDR3 nucleotides are TGTGCCAGCAGCCGGGGACAGGATTACGAGCAGTACTTC.

The J gene is TRBJ2-6, the V gene TRBV6-4; 9 bases line up with TRBD1. V was pared by 4 bases and J by 0 bases, with 4 bases of the junction left unmatched. Germline assignment: CDR1 MRHNA and CDR2 SNTAGT. The CDR3 length is 17 residues. The CDR3 reads CASSGTGELSGANVLTF. DNA of the CDR3: TGTGCCAGCAGTGGGACAGGGGAGCTCTCTGGGGCCAACGTCCTGACTTTC.

The V gene is TRBV6-1, the J gene TRBJ2-7; TRBD2 aligns across 7 bases. This CDR3 contains 13 residues. Germline loops: CDR1 MNHNS, CDR2 SASEGT. V was clipped by 0 bases and J by 9 bases; unmatched bases: 5. CDR3 sequence: CASSEAGGRGQYV. CDR3 DNA sequence: TGTGCCAGCAGTGAAGCAGGAGGGAGGGGGCAGTACGTC.

The chain is built from TRBV20-1 and TRBJ2-7; a possible D gene is TRBD2 (6 bases). The CDR3 length is 12 residues. Germline CDR1 DFQATT, CDR2 SNEGSKA (reference sequence). The V and J ends lost 3 bases and 6 bases respectively, with 12 bases between them. CDR3 in DNA: TGCAGTGCTAGTGCGGGAACAGGCGAGCAGTACTTC. Its protein product is CSASAGTGEQYF.

The chain employs TRBV27 and TRBJ1-4; the D is unclear. Trimming took 6 bases from V and 6 from J, leaving 11 bases between them. CDR3 length: 13 amino acids. Germline-derived CDR1 and CDR2 are MNHEY and SMNVEV (reference sequence). The CDR3 DNA reads TGTGCCAGCAGACGGGTCGATGATGAAAAACTGTTTTTT. It translates to CASRRVDDEKLFF.

This clone has just one count. The chain is built from TRBV2 and TRBJ2-7, with TRBD2 as a possible D gene (6 bases). The germline V gene encodes CDR1 SNHLY and CDR2 FYNNEI. CDR3 length: 15 residues. The V end was cut by 9 bases, the J end by 1 base, with 19 bases between. CDR3 coding DNA: TGTGCCAGTGCCCTACCGGGTAGCGGATCCTACGAGCAGTACTTC. Translation gives CASALPGSGSYEQYF.

The V call is TRBV18, the J call TRBJ2-1, with TRBD2 identical over 10 bases. Germline values: CDR1 KGHSH, CDR2 LQKENI. This CDR3 region has 14 residues. Losses at the gene ends were 3 bases for V and 7 bases for J; bases not matched to a gene: 3. The CDR3: CASSPASGGNEQFF. CDR3 sequence (DNA): TGTGCCAGCTCACCGGCTAGCGGGGGAAATGAGCAGTTCTTC.

This chain uses TRBV11-3 with TRBJ2-3; the D gene could be TRBD1 or TRBD2 (5 bases each). Germline assignment: CDR1 SGHNT and CDR2 YENEEA. This CDR3 is built from 17 residues. V gave up 5 bases and J gave up 1 base, with 19 bases separating them. CDR3 bases: TGTGCCAGCAGCCCCAGGGCAGGGCTGGGGGGCACAGATACGCAGTATTTT. Amino acid sequence: CASSPRAGLGGTDTQYF.

Points on this clone: Distinct nucleotide sequences in the sample also encode this CDR3. V gene TRBV28 combines with J gene TRBJ2-3; TRBD2 matches 9 bases. The CDR3 covers 15 residues. V lost 2 bases and J lost 2; bases outside the gene matches: 2. Per germline, CDR1 MDHEN and CDR2 SYDVKM. DNA for the CDR3: TGTGCCAGCAGTTTAGGGGGACTAGCCACAGATACGCAGTATTTT. Encoded protein: CASSLGGLATDTQYF.

V and J are TRBV28 and TRBJ2-7; D is undetermined. The CDR3 spans 10 residues. Trimming removed 10 bases from V and 4 bases from J, with 8 bases in between. Germline V gives CDR1 MDHEN, CDR2 SYDVKM. CDR3 sequence: CATEAYEQYF. DNA of the CDR3: TGTGCCACCGAGGCGTACGAGCAGTACTTC.

CDR3 sequence: CASSERRGGNEQYV. The CDR3 DNA reads TGCGCCAGCAGTGAGCGCAGGGGCGGAAACGAGCAGTACGTC. This chain connects TRBV10-2 to TRBJ2-7; D may be TRBD1 (6 bases). CDR3 length equals 14 residues. Germline V gene data show CDR1 as WSHSY and CDR2 as SAAADI. V shed 2 bases and J shed 5 bases, with 13 bases lying between them.

The chain has TRBV5-6 and TRBJ2-5; D ambiguous. The ends were cut back, 3 bases at V and 5 bases at J, with 11 bases in the middle. The CDR3 is made up of 13 amino acids. Germline-derived CDR1 and CDR2 are SGHDT and YYEEEE. CDR3 sequence reads: CASSSPPKETQYF. The CDR3 region has the DNA TGTGCCAGCAGCTCCCCCCCTAAGGAGACCCAGTACTTC.

V usage is TRBV7-9 and J usage is TRBJ2-3; weak D call: TRBD2 (5 bases). CDR1 is SEHNR and CDR2 is FQNEAQ in the germline V gene (reference sequence). This CDR3 contains 16 residues. Trimming took off 5 bases at V and 5 bases at J, with 20 bases between the two ends. CDR3 nucleotides: TGTGCCAGCAGCCTCCTAAGGACCCGCGAGGGAGATACGCAGTATTTT. Its translation: CASSLLRTREGDTQYF.

This chain joins TRBV5-1 and TRBJ1-4; D unclear. CDR3 length: 13 amino acids. Germline lookup yields CDR1 SGHRS and CDR2 YFSETQ. Trimming stripped 4 bases from V and 5 bases from J, with 9 bases between. The CDR3 DNA sequence: TGCGCCAGCAGCCCCGGACTGAATGAAAAACTGTTTTTT. Translated, it gives CASSPGLNEKLFF.

This chain uses TRBV21-1 with TRBJ2-2; the table's D call of TRBD2 was not tested on the DNA. TRBV21-1 is listed as a pseudogene. This CDR3 is built from 17 residues. CDR3 protein: CASSKRPLTENTGELFF. DNA of the CDR3: TGTGCCAGCAGCAAAAGGCCCCTGACTGAGAACACCGGGGAGCTGTTTTTT.

The V call is TRBV27, the J call TRBJ1-1; 8 positions agree with TRBD1. V lost 1 base to trimming and J lost 3 bases; unmatched junction nucleotides: 7. This CDR3 contains 16 residues. Germline-derived CDR1 and CDR2 are MNHEY and SMNVEV (reference sequence). The CDR3 is CASSLFQGAGDTEAFF. CDR3 nucleotide sequence: TGTGCCAGCAGTTTATTCCAGGGGGCAGGGGACACTGAAGCTTTCTTT.

This clone occurred a few times. V gene TRBV10-2 combines with J gene TRBJ1-4, with D perhaps TRBD1 (6 bases). Deletions cut 6 bases from V and 7 bases from J, with 12 bases between. The V gene's germline CDR1 is WSHSY and CDR2 SAAADI. The CDR3 consists of 13 residues. This CDR3 is CASSDGQSEKLFF. CDR3 sequence (DNA): TGCGCCAGCAGCGACGGACAGTCTGAAAAACTGTTTTTT.

This rearrangement joins TRBV6-6 to TRBJ1-2; possible D gene TRBD1, 5 bases. Trimming removed 8 bases from V and 5 bases from J, with 12 bases in between. The CDR3 loop spans 12 amino acids. Germline V CDR1 and CDR2: MNHNY, SVGAGI (reference sequence). The CDR3, as DNA: TGTGCCAGCTCTAGAGGGGATTATGGCTACACCTTC. Translating it yields CASSRGDYGYTF.

The rearrangement uses TRBV15 and TRBJ2-3, with TRBD2 identical over 11 bases. V was pared by 3 bases and J by 7 bases, with 12 bases of the junction left unmatched. Germline V gene data show CDR1 as LNHNV and CDR2 as YYDKDF (reference sequence). The CDR3 extends over 17 amino acids. CDR3 region: CATSRTLAGGPKNTQYF. Here the CDR3 DNA reads TGTGCCACCAGCAGGACCTTAGCGGGGGGGCCGAAAAATACGCAGTATTTT. Full variable domain (remainder filled in from reference TRBV15 and TRBJ2-3): DAMVIQNPRYQVTQFGKPVTLSCSQTLNHNVMYWYQQKSSQAPKLLFHYYDKDFNNEADTPDNFQSRRPNTSFCFLDIRSPGLGDTAMYLCATSRTLAGGPKNTQYFGPGTRLTVL.

The V call is TRBV2, the J call TRBJ1-1; D is perhaps TRBD1 (6 bases). Germline lookup yields CDR1 SNHLY and CDR2 FYNNEI. Trimming shortened V by 2 bases and J by 4 bases, and 11 bases separated the two germline ends. This CDR3 spans 14 amino acids. CDR3 nucleotide sequence: TGTGCCAGCAGTGAACTCAGGGGAGGCACTGAAGCTTTCTTT. Translated: CASSELRGGTEAFF.

In its sample, this clone was seen a few times. The rearrangement links TRBV19 to TRBJ1-2; TRBD1 agrees at 10 bases. The CDR3 runs to 16 residues. V shed 3 bases and J 2 bases; nucleotides not matched to a gene: 6. Germline CDR1 reads LNHDA; CDR2 reads SQIVND (reference sequence). The CDR3 DNA is TGTGCCAGTAGTATCGGTGGGACAGGGGAAAACTATGGCTACACCTTC. The encoded protein is CASSIGGTGENYGYTF.

The chain carries TRBV18 and TRBJ1-4, with 8 bases fitting TRBD1. The CDR3 has 14 residues. After removal of 6 bases from V and 6 bases from J, the junction contained 6 bases not matched to a gene. CDR1 and CDR2 from the germline V gene are KGHSH and LQKENI. The CDR3, as DNA: TGTGCCAGCTCCGGACAGGGTGGCGATGAAAAACTGTTTTTT. This translates into CASSGQGGDEKLFF. Supplemented by reference TRBV18 and TRBJ1-4, the full variable domain reads NAGVMQNPRHLVRRRGQEARLRCSPMKGHSHVYWYRQLPEEGLKFMVYLQKENIIDESGMPKERFSAEFPKEGPSILRIQQVVRGDSAAYFCASSGQGGDEKLFFGSGTQLSVL.

The chain has TRBV12-3 or TRBV12-4 and TRBJ2-5; D gene ambiguous. V was trimmed by 2 bases and J by 5 bases, leaving 6 bases between them. CDR3 length equals 12 residues. This chain's CDR3 is CASSLLGETQYF. For the CDR3, the DNA is TGTGCCAGCAGTTTATTGGGCGAGACCCAGTACTTC.

This chain uses TRBV9 with TRBJ2-1, with D possibly TRBD2 on 7 matching bases. Per the germline V gene, CDR1 is SGDLS and CDR2 is YYNGEE. V was trimmed by 0 bases and J by 7 bases, leaving 14 bases between them. The CDR3 consists of 15 residues. CDR3 sequence (DNA): TGTGCCAGCAGCGTAGAGGGGGGGCCCAAAAATGAGCAGTTCTTC. Translating it yields CASSVEGGPKNEQFF.

This clone has only a few counts. The chain employs TRBV7-9 and TRBJ1-4; no clear D. Per the germline V gene, CDR1 is SEHNR and CDR2 is FQNEAQ (reference sequence). CDR3 length: 12 residues. Trimming shortened V by 4 bases and J by 4 bases, and 4 bases separated the two germline ends. In DNA form, the CDR3 reads TGTGCCAGCAGCTGGGGTAATGAAAAACTGTTTTTT. Protein sequence: CASSWGNEKLFF.

This sequence joins TRBV19 and TRBJ2-5; 8 bases map to TRBD2. This CDR3 has 13 amino acids. Germline V gene lookup returns CDR1 LNHDA and CDR2 SQIVND (reference sequence). J was trimmed by 7 bases and V by 3 bases; bases with no gene match: 4. The chain's CDR3 is CASSMSRGGTQYF. CDR3 nucleotides: TGTGCCAGTAGTATGTCCCGGGGGGGGACCCAGTACTTC.

The table lists this clone with a count of one. The chain recombines TRBV2 with TRBJ2-4; the D gene is possibly TRBD2 (5 bases). Germline lookup yields CDR1 SNHLY and CDR2 FYNNEI. CDR3 length: 14 amino acids. The V end lost 6 bases, the J end lost 8 bases, and 17 bases lay between the germline ends. The CDR3 sequence: CASRGGPSRDIQYF. The CDR3 DNA reads as TGTGCCAGCAGGGGCGGACCTAGCCGGGACATTCAGTACTTC.